These T cell receptor beta chains were read from a single sample in a study of identical twins. TCRdb recomputed calls from the 5' RACE reads with MiXCR, one row per CDR3 protein. The table has under 900,000 distinct CDR3 sequences, roughly 20% seen once. The same sample was also used in a study of T cells expressing NK-cell markers.

Sequencing used PBMCs. These receptors were collected from a woman between 18 and 29 years old in good health. Both conserved end residues are part of each CDR3. The order of the fields is V gene, D gene, clone size, J gene, CDR3 protein, CDR3 DNA. The D gene is left open where the match is weak. Part of the rows lack a size; the others show once, few, many or a class for expanded clones.

V gene: TRBV20-1
D gene: TRBD1
clone size: few
J gene: TRBJ1-6
CDR3 protein: CSVPGQGGSPLHF
CDR3 DNA: TGCAGTGTTCCGGGACAGGGAGGTTCACCCCTCCACTTT

V gene: TRBV5-1
D gene: .
clone size: .
J gene: TRBJ2-4
CDR3 protein: CASSNHRDSPLGVQYF
CDR3 DNA: TGCGCCAGCAGCAACCACCGGGACTCACCGTTGGGGGTTCAGTACTTC

V gene: TRBV11-2
D gene: TRBD2
clone size: .
J gene: TRBJ2-3
CDR3 protein: CASSLRASGGSTDTQYF
CDR3 DNA: TGTGCCAGCAGCTTACGAGCTAGCGGGGGGTCCACAGATACGCAGTATTTT

V gene: TRBV20-1
D gene: .
clone size: .
J gene: TRBJ1-1
CDR3 protein: CSAPTQTEAFF
CDR3 DNA: TGCAGTGCCCCTACCCAAACTGAAGCTTTCTTT

V gene: TRBV11-3
D gene: .
clone size: .
J gene: TRBJ1-1
CDR3 protein: CASSSTGKTEAFF
CDR3 DNA: TGTGCCAGCAGCTCCACAGGGAAGACTGAAGCTTTCTTT

V gene: TRBV7-2
D gene: .
clone size: few
J gene: TRBJ2-3
CDR3 protein: CASSLEVTSDTQYF
CDR3 DNA: TGTGCCAGCAGCTTAGAGGTGACCTCAGATACGCAGTATTTT

V gene: TRBV20-1
D gene: .
clone size: .
J gene: TRBJ2-5
CDR3 protein: CSARDPSGGETQYF
CDR3 DNA: TGCAGTGCTAGAGATCCAAGCGGCGGGGAGACCCAGTACTTC

V gene: TRBV7-6
D gene: .
clone size: .
J gene: TRBJ2-7
CDR3 protein: CASSLLYVSEQYF
CDR3 DNA: TGTGCCAGCAGCTTACTTTATGTCAGCGAGCAGTACTTC

V gene: TRBV18
D gene: .
clone size: few
J gene: TRBJ1-5
CDR3 protein: CASSTTLSNQPQHF
CDR3 DNA: TGTGCCAGCTCCACCACCCTAAGCAATCAGCCCCAGCATTTT

V gene: TRBV6-5
D gene: .
clone size: .
J gene: TRBJ2-5
CDR3 protein: CASSSASRPETQYF
CDR3 DNA: TGTGCCAGCAGTTCCGCCTCCCGGCCAGAGACCCAGTACTTC

V gene: TRBV6-5
D gene: .
clone size: .
J gene: TRBJ2-7
CDR3 protein: CASSYSIWAHEQYF
CDR3 DNA: TGTGCCAGCAGTTACTCGATTTGGGCTCACGAGCAGTACTTC

V gene: TRBV10-1
D gene: TRBD2
clone size: .
J gene: TRBJ2-1
CDR3 protein: CASSGGLAVDNEQFF
CDR3 DNA: TGCGCCAGCAGCGGGGGACTAGCGGTAGACAATGAGCAGTTCTTC

V gene: TRBV9
D gene: TRBD2
clone size: many
J gene: TRBJ2-1
CDR3 protein: CASSEGLSYNEQFF
CDR3 DNA: TGTGCCAGCAGCGAGGGACTATCCTACAATGAGCAGTTCTTC

V gene: TRBV5-1
D gene: TRBD1
clone size: few
J gene: TRBJ2-7
CDR3 protein: CASSPGTGRYEQYF
CDR3 DNA: TGCGCCAGCAGCCCCGGGACAGGGCGTTACGAGCAGTACTTC

V gene: TRBV30
D gene: .
clone size: .
J gene: TRBJ2-1
CDR3 protein: CAWSVGPEQFF
CDR3 DNA: TGTGCCTGGAGTGTGGGCCCTGAGCAGTTCTTC

V gene: TRBV12-3/TRBV12-4
D gene: .
clone size: once
J gene: TRBJ2-1
CDR3 protein: CASSLWQASFNEQFF
CDR3 DNA: TGTGCCAGCAGTTTGTGGCAGGCCTCCTTCAATGAGCAGTTCTTC

V gene: TRBV11-2
D gene: .
clone size: .
J gene: TRBJ2-3
CDR3 protein: CASSSSAGGDTQYF
CDR3 DNA: TGTGCCAGCAGCTCCTCAGCTGGCGGAGATACGCAGTATTTT

V gene: TRBV2
D gene: TRBD2
clone size: few
J gene: TRBJ2-5
CDR3 protein: CASSQGLAGGETQYF
CDR3 DNA: TGTGCCAGCAGTCAGGGACTAGCGGGCGGGGAGACCCAGTACTTC

V gene: TRBV12-3/TRBV12-4
D gene: .
clone size: many
J gene: TRBJ1-2
CDR3 protein: CASSLSRGYYGYTF
CDR3 DNA: TGTGCCAGCAGTCTCAGCAGGGGATACTATGGCTACACCTTC

V gene: TRBV5-1
D gene: .
clone size: .
J gene: TRBJ2-3
CDR3 protein: CASSRIGEQTDTQYF
CDR3 DNA: TGCGCCAGCAGCCGGATTGGGGAGCAGACAGATACGCAGTATTTT

V gene: TRBV12-3/TRBV12-4
D gene: .
clone size: .
J gene: TRBJ1-3
CDR3 protein: CASSLYGDTIYF
CDR3 DNA: TGTGCCAGCAGTTTGTACGGAGACACCATATATTTT

V gene: TRBV12-3/TRBV12-4
D gene: .
clone size: few
J gene: TRBJ1-6
CDR3 protein: CASSRDISARNSPLHF
CDR3 DNA: TGTGCCAGCAGTCGGGACATCTCCGCTAGAAATTCACCCCTCCACTTT

V gene: TRBV6-2/TRBV6-3
D gene: .
clone size: .
J gene: TRBJ2-1
CDR3 protein: CASSYSRLDEQFF
CDR3 DNA: TGTGCCAGCAGTTACTCCAGGTTGGATGAGCAGTTCTTC

V gene: TRBV12-3/TRBV12-4
D gene: .
clone size: .
J gene: TRBJ1-3
CDR3 protein: CASYRATGNTIYF
CDR3 DNA: TGTGCCAGCTACAGGGCGACTGGAAACACCATATATTTT

V gene: TRBV7-9
D gene: TRBD1
clone size: few
J gene: TRBJ2-7
CDR3 protein: CASQWPGQGIYEQYF
CDR3 DNA: TGTGCCAGCCAATGGCCTGGACAGGGGATCTACGAGCAGTACTTC

V gene: TRBV3-1
D gene: TRBD1
clone size: .
J gene: TRBJ2-5
CDR3 protein: CASSQDRGIRKTQYF
CDR3 DNA: TGTGCCAGCAGCCAAGACAGGGGGATCAGGAAGACCCAGTACTTC

V gene: TRBV14
D gene: .
clone size: .
J gene: TRBJ2-1
CDR3 protein: CASSQGMKQFF
CDR3 DNA: TGTGCCAGCAGCCAAGGGATGAAGCAGTTCTTC

V gene: TRBV20-1
D gene: TRBD1
clone size: .
J gene: TRBJ2-3
CDR3 protein: CSLPGQGSDTQYF
CDR3 DNA: TGCAGTTTACCGGGACAGGGTTCCGATACGCAGTATTTT

V gene: TRBV6-5
D gene: .
clone size: .
J gene: TRBJ2-7
CDR3 protein: CASSYSDNYYEQYF
CDR3 DNA: TGTGCCAGCAGTTACTCGGACAACTACTACGAGCAGTACTTC

V gene: TRBV12-3/TRBV12-4
D gene: TRBD2
clone size: .
J gene: TRBJ2-2
CDR3 protein: CASSRGLVHTGELFF
CDR3 DNA: TGTGCCAGCAGTAGAGGACTAGTGCACACCGGGGAGCTGTTTTTT

V gene: TRBV6-2/TRBV6-3
D gene: .
clone size: .
J gene: TRBJ2-1
CDR3 protein: CASSYSRYEQFF
CDR3 DNA: TGTGCCAGCAGTTACTCGAGGTATGAGCAGTTCTTC

V gene: TRBV11-2
D gene: .
clone size: few
J gene: TRBJ2-7
CDR3 protein: CASSLGRESSYEQYF
CDR3 DNA: TGTGCCAGCAGCTTAGGCAGGGAAAGCTCCTACGAGCAGTACTTC

V gene: TRBV5-1
D gene: .
clone size: .
J gene: TRBJ2-2
CDR3 protein: CASSSADTGELFF
CDR3 DNA: TGCGCCAGCAGCTCGGCAGACACCGGGGAGCTGTTTTTT

V gene: TRBV5-1
D gene: .
clone size: few
J gene: TRBJ2-7
CDR3 protein: CASSLTPGPYEQYF
CDR3 DNA: TGCGCCAGCAGTTTGACGCCGGGACCCTACGAGCAGTACTTC

V gene: TRBV4-3
D gene: .
clone size: many
J gene: TRBJ2-1
CDR3 protein: CASSLLSVGGGEQFF
CDR3 DNA: TGCGCCAGCAGCCTCCTCAGCGTAGGGGGGGGTGAGCAGTTCTTC

V gene: TRBV3-1
D gene: TRBD1
clone size: .
J gene: TRBJ2-7
CDR3 protein: CASSQESGTGFREQYF
CDR3 DNA: TGTGCCAGCAGCCAAGAGTCGGGGACAGGGTTTCGCGAGCAGTACTTC

V gene: TRBV9
D gene: .
clone size: .
J gene: TRBJ2-1
CDR3 protein: CASSVYPRRGDEQFF
CDR3 DNA: TGTGCCAGCAGCGTCTACCCTAGGAGGGGGGATGAGCAGTTCTTC

V gene: TRBV20-1
D gene: TRBD2
clone size: .
J gene: TRBJ2-4
CDR3 protein: CSAREKTSGGSEAKNIQYF
CDR3 DNA: TGCAGTGCTAGAGAAAAGACTAGCGGGGGGTCGGAAGCCAAAAACATTCAGTACTTC

V gene: TRBV5-1
D gene: TRBD1
clone size: .
J gene: TRBJ2-3
CDR3 protein: CASSWSGTAGSTDTQYF
CDR3 DNA: TGCGCCAGTTCATGGTCGGGGACAGCAGGCAGCACAGATACGCAGTATTTT

V gene: TRBV20-1
D gene: TRBD1
clone size: .
J gene: TRBJ1-3
CDR3 protein: CSVTGTGGNTIYF
CDR3 DNA: TGCAGTGTTACCGGGACAGGGGGAAACACCATATATTTT

V gene: TRBV7-9
D gene: TRBD2
clone size: .
J gene: TRBJ2-3
CDR3 protein: CASSPLAGGNTDTQYF
CDR3 DNA: TGTGCCAGCAGCCCCCTAGCGGGAGGCAACACAGATACGCAGTATTTT

V gene: TRBV12-3/TRBV12-4
D gene: .
clone size: .
J gene: TRBJ2-2
CDR3 protein: CASSSTVDTGELFF
CDR3 DNA: TGTGCCAGCAGTTCGACAGTAGACACCGGGGAGCTGTTTTTT

V gene: TRBV5-5
D gene: .
clone size: few
J gene: TRBJ2-1
CDR3 protein: CASRPVLGTSYNEQFF
CDR3 DNA: TGTGCCAGCAGGCCAGTGCTGGGAACCTCCTACAATGAGCAGTTCTTC

V gene: TRBV29-1
D gene: TRBD2
clone size: few
J gene: TRBJ2-1
CDR3 protein: CSVEESLAGGSSYNEQFF
CDR3 DNA: TGCAGCGTTGAAGAATCACTAGCGGGAGGTAGCTCCTACAATGAGCAGTTCTTC

V gene: TRBV18
D gene: .
clone size: .
J gene: TRBJ2-7
CDR3 protein: CASSPRGVVRTVSYEQYF
CDR3 DNA: TGTGCCAGCTCACCACGAGGGGTCGTCAGGACTGTTTCCTACGAGCAGTACTTC

V gene: TRBV6-5
D gene: .
clone size: .
J gene: TRBJ2-5
CDR3 protein: CASTRGGDQYF
CDR3 DNA: TGTGCCAGCACTAGGGGTGGGGACCAGTACTTC

V gene: TRBV12-5
D gene: .
clone size: few
J gene: TRBJ1-4
CDR3 protein: CASGLGRTNRGEKLFF
CDR3 DNA: TGTGCTAGTGGTTTGGGTCGGACCAACCGAGGGGAAAAACTGTTTTTT

V gene: TRBV14
D gene: .
clone size: .
J gene: TRBJ2-3
CDR3 protein: CASSQRKSWDTQYF
CDR3 DNA: TGTGCCAGCAGCCAAAGGAAATCGTGGGATACGCAGTATTTT

V gene: TRBV6-5
D gene: .
clone size: many
J gene: TRBJ2-7
CDR3 protein: CASSSSGTHLYEQYF
CDR3 DNA: TGTGCCAGCAGTTCGTCCGGGACTCATCTCTACGAGCAGTACTTC

V gene: TRBV25-1
D gene: TRBD1
clone size: .
J gene: TRBJ2-3
CDR3 protein: CASNPGQGWGTDTQYF
CDR3 DNA: TGTGCCAGCAATCCGGGACAGGGATGGGGCACAGATACGCAGTATTTT

V gene: TRBV5-1
D gene: .
clone size: .
J gene: TRBJ2-1
CDR3 protein: CASSPWIPGNTEQFF
CDR3 DNA: TGCGCCAGCAGCCCCTGGATCCCAGGGAATACTGAGCAGTTCTTC